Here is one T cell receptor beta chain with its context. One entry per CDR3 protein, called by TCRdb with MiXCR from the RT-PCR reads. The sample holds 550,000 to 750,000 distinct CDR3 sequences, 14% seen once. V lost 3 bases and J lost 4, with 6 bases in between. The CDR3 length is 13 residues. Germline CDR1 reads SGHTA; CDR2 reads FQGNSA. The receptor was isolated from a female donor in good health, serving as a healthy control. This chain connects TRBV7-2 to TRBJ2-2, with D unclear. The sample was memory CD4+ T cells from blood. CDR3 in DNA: TGTGCCAGCAGCTTGATCGCCACCGGGGAGCTGTTTTTT. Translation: CASSLIATGELFF.